This T cell receptor beta chain was recorded in a study of identical twins. Points from the study as a whole: For monozygotic twins, models underestimated out-of-frame TCR alpha sharing. Cord blood beta clonotypes that were abundant carried fewer insertions, and memory repertoires showed no such trend.

This CDR3 is built from 12 residues. The V gene lost 1 base and the J gene lost 8 bases, with 6 bases spanning the gap. Germline loops: CDR1 SGHAT, CDR2 FQNNGV. This clonotype was counted only a few times. Its specificity is unknown. Template switching (which added a universal primer site) was used, and cDNA carried unique molecular identifiers. TCRdb itself ran the 5' RACE reads through MiXCR, one entry per CDR3 protein. Of some 590,000 distinct CDR3 sequences in the sample, 9% to 10% were seen once. These data were likewise used in another study, on yellow fever vaccine responses in identical twins.

Sequenced sample: PBMCs. The rearrangement links TRBV11-2 to TRBJ2-1; D is unclear. The sequence derives from a woman aged 18 to 35 in good health. The CDR3 DNA reads TGTGCCAGCAGCTTAGTTTTGGATGAGCAGTTCTTC. This gives the protein CASSLVLDEQFF.